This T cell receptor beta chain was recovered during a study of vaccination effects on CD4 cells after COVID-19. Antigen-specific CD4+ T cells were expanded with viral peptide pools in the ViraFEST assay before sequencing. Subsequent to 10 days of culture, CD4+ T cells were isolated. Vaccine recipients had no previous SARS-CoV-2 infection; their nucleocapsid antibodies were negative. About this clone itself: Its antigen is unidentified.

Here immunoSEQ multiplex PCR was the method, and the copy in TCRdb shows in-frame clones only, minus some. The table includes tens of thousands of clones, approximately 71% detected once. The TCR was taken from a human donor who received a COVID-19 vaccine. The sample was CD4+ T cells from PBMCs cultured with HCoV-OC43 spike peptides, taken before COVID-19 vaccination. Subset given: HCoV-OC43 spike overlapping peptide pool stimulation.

The CDR3 coding sequence is TGTGCCAGCAGCTCTTACAATGAGCAGTTCTTC. It yields the protein CASSSYNEQFF. V usage is TRBV5-8 and J usage is TRBJ2-1; unclear D gene. V was shortened by 3 bases and J by 4 bases, with 2 bases between the two germline ends. Germline loops: CDR1 SGHTS, CDR2 YDEGEE. This CDR3 comprises 11 residues.